The clone carrying this T cell receptor (beta chain) has ten or more counts. Its target is unknown. Amplified TCR beta CDR3 regions derived from RNA transcripts. HTBI primers were employed in a first-round RT-PCR of the TCR CDR3. Each CDR3 protein gets one entry after TCRdb re-called the multiplex PCR reads with MiXCR. The repertoire holds 450,000 to 650,000 distinct CDR3 sequences, with more than 20% as singletons. The sample is drawn from a study of T cells in Graves' hyperthyroidism and ophthalmopathy. Study-wide background: Initial diagnosis, before any treatment, was when peripheral blood was collected. Whole-study results and caveats: The model made its ophthalmopathy prediction, and onset followed a median 6.5 months later.

The germline CDR1 and CDR2 sequences are SQVTM and ANQGSEA. V lost 7 bases to trimming and J lost 4 bases, with 16 bases between them. The CDR3 length is 13 residues. Input material: blood. The chain uses TRBV29-1 and TRBJ1-1; D may be TRBD1 (5 bases). This clonotype originated in a man aged 18 to 29 with Graves' hyperthyroidism. This CDR3 is CSAKRAGGTEAFF. For the CDR3, the DNA is TGCAGCGCCAAGCGCGCGGGGGGCACTGAAGCTTTCTTT.